Sequencing of this TCR beta chain was carried out in a study of OX40 agonist ivuxolimab in advanced cancers. On the study more broadly: Mean age approximately 59 years, range about 23 to 79; nearly 85% male.

Blood got drawn at baseline, again on cycle 4 day 1, and then on cycle 7 day 1. The germline V gene has CDR1 MNHEY and CDR2 SVGAGI. There are 15 residues in the CDR3. The V end was cut by 4 bases, the J end by 1 base, with 11 bases between. The protocol was immunoSEQ multiplex PCR, while the TCRdb copy is restricted to in-frame clones and leaves out a portion. The sample contains over 25,000 clones, around 76% of which appear only once. The clonotype originates from an adult with an advanced solid tumor such as melanoma, head and neck, liver or kidney cancer. V gene TRBV6-5 combines with J gene TRBJ1-5, with a possible D match to TRBD1 (5 bases). The sample was CD4+ or CD8+ T cells sorted from blood, taken in a trial of the OX40 agonist ivuxolimab. The CDR3 DNA reads TGTGCCAGCAGTTCCGTGGGGGGGAGCAATCAGCCCCAGCATTTT. It translates to CASSSVGGSNQPQHF.